A single sample is the source of the 29 T cell receptor beta chains below, sequenced in a study of blood T cell repertoires in COVID-19. Assay: immunoSEQ multiplex PCR; the TCRdb copy retains only in-frame clones and omits some. This sample has about 170,000 clones, with approximately 91% found just once. The specimen was peripheral blood. The receptor set was obtained from a man between 18 and 35 years old with COVID-19, enrolled during active disease.

In its sample, this clone was seen once. The gene calls are TRBV9 and TRBJ2-7, with D perhaps TRBD2 (5 bases). The CDR3 spans 15 residues. V was pared by 0 bases and J by 1 base, with 11 bases between. The germline CDR1 and CDR2 sequences are SGDLS and YYNGEE. The CDR3 DNA reads TGTGCCAGCAGCGTAGGAGCGGACCCTTCCTACGAGCAGTACTTC. Translating gives CASSVGADPSYEQYF.

On this clone itself: This sample includes further DNA sequences coding for the same CDR3. The CDR3 here is CASSYRGNQPQHF. The CDR3 DNA sequence: TGTGCCAGCAGCTATAGGGGTAATCAGCCCCAGCATTTT. The gene calls are TRBV6-5 and TRBJ1-5, with D tentatively TRBD1 (5 bases). Germline V CDR1 and CDR2: MNHEY, SVGAGI. V dropped 6 bases and J dropped 4 bases, with 10 bases sitting between them. The CDR3 totals 13 residues.

The rearrangement joins TRBV28 to TRBJ1-5; tentatively, D is TRBD1 (5 bases). The germline V gene has CDR1 MDHEN and CDR2 SYDVKM. Trimming stripped 2 bases from V and 5 bases from J, with 25 bases between. This CDR3 has 19 residues. The DNA of the CDR3 is TGTGCCAGCAGTTTACGAATAGGGCCGGACAATTCCGAGTATCAGCCCCAGCATTTT. As protein: CASSLRIGPDNSEYQPQHF.

The CDR3 loop reads CATSRGTSGRADNEQFF. In DNA form, the CDR3 reads TGTGCCACCAGCAGGGGGACTAGCGGGAGGGCCGACAATGAGCAGTTCTTC. The V call is TRBV15, the J call TRBJ2-1; 16 bases fit TRBD2. This CDR3 is built from 17 residues. Germline trimming cut 3 bases from V and 5 bases from J; bases unmatched to any gene: 4. Germline V lookup: CDR1 LNHNV, CDR2 YYDKDF (reference sequence).

V gene TRBV11-2 combines with J gene TRBJ1-1; D remains unclear. The CDR3 is made up of 14 amino acids. Per the germline V gene, CDR1 is SGHAT and CDR2 is FQNNGV. Deletions cut 7 bases from V and 0 bases from J, with 12 bases between. The CDR3 is CASTSGGVNTEAFF. The CDR3 region has the DNA TGTGCCAGCACCTCGGGAGGAGTGAACACTGAAGCTTTCTTT.

V usage is TRBV3-1 (or the pseudogene TRBV3-2) and J usage is TRBJ2-1; TRBD2 aligns across 9 bases. Germline V gene lookup returns CDR1 LGHDT and CDR2 YNNKEL (reference sequence). This CDR3 contains 15 residues. With V trimmed by 0 bases and J by 6 bases, 3 bases remained unmatched. CDR3 DNA sequence: TGTGCCAGCAGCCAAGATAGAGCGGGAGGCAATGAGCAGTTCTTC. This codes for CASSQDRAGGNEQFF.

This clone was counted once. This chain links TRBV11-2 with TRBJ2-1; D is undetermined. The CDR3 is 13 residues long. Trimming took off 1 base at V and 4 bases at J, with 5 bases between the two ends. In germline, CDR1 is SGHAT, CDR2 FQNNGV. The CDR3 spells CASSLGPYNEQFF. The CDR3 DNA reads TGTGCCAGCAGCTTAGGTCCGTACAATGAGCAGTTCTTC. The full variable domain, its missing parts supplied by reference TRBV11-2 and TRBJ2-1, is EAGVAQSPRYKIIEKRQSVAFWCNPISGHATLYWYQQILGQGPKLLIQFQNNGVVDDSQLPKDRFSAERLKGVDSTLKIQPAKLEDSAVYLCASSLGPYNEQFFGPGTRLTVL.

The CDR3 sequence: CASRGVGSTASYEQYF. DNA of the CDR3: TGTGCCAGCAGAGGCGTGGGGTCGACAGCTTCCTACGAGCAGTACTTC. This sequence joins TRBV3-1 (or the pseudogene TRBV3-2) and TRBJ2-7, with D possibly being TRBD1 (5 bases). In germline, CDR1 is LGHDT, CDR2 YNNKEL (reference sequence). Deletions cut 6 bases from V and 1 base from J, with 19 bases between. The CDR3 spans 16 residues.

The gene calls are TRBV5-6 and TRBJ2-1, with 13 bases identical to TRBD2. The CDR3 loop spans 19 amino acids. With V trimmed by 4 bases and J by 0 bases, 10 bases remained unmatched. CDR1 and CDR2 from the germline V gene are SGHDT and YYEEEE. CDR3 amino acids: CASSLWGLAGLSSYNEQFF. The CDR3 bases are TGTGCCAGCAGCCTCTGGGGACTAGCGGGACTGAGCTCCTACAATGAGCAGTTCTTC. Full variable domain (remainder filled in from reference TRBV5-6 and TRBJ2-1): DAGVTQSPTHLIKTRGQQVTLRCSPKSGHDTVSWYQQALGQGPQFIFQYYEEEERQRGNFPDRFSGHQFPNYSSELNVNALLLGDSALYLCASSLWGLAGLSSYNEQFFGPGTRLTVL.

The genes are TRBV7-3 and TRBJ1-1; the match to TRBD1 covers 7 bases. Trimming at V came to 5 bases and at J to 0 bases, leaving 3 bases not matched to a gene. The CDR3 contains 14 residues. Germline V gives CDR1 SGHTA, CDR2 FQGTGA. CDR3 DNA: TGTGCCAGCAGCGCGGGACAGATGAACACTGAAGCTTTCTTT. Translation gives CASSAGQMNTEAFF. Together with reference TRBV7-3 and TRBJ1-1, the CDR3 gives the full variable domain: GAGVSQTPSNKVTEKGKYVELRCDPISGHTALYWYRQSLGQGPEFLIYFQGTGAADDSGLPNDRFFAVRPEGSVSTLKIQRTERGDSAVYLCASSAGQMNTEAFFGQGTRLTVV.

The gene calls are TRBV4-1 and TRBJ2-7, with 7 bases identical to TRBD1. There are 13 residues in the CDR3. Germline loops: CDR1 MGHRA, CDR2 YSYEKL. V trimming: 3 bases; J trimming: 5 bases; junction bases outside the gene matches: 4. The CDR3 here is CASSHVDRNEQYF. CDR3 DNA sequence: TGCGCCAGCAGCCACGTGGACAGGAACGAGCAGTACTTC.

This clone occurred a few times. The CDR3 region is CASSPRSNQPQHF. CDR3 DNA: TGTGCCAGCAGCCCGAGAAGCAATCAGCCCCAGCATTTT. The chain employs TRBV5-8 and TRBJ1-5; D is uncertain. Trimming cost V 4 bases and J 1 base, with 6 bases left between them. The CDR3 is made up of 13 amino acids. Germline CDR1 reads SGHTS; CDR2 reads YDEGEE. The whole variable domain, filled in from reference TRBV5-8 and TRBJ1-5, reads EAGVTQSPTHLIKTRGQQATLRCSPISGHTSVYWYQQALGLGLQFLLWYDEGEERNRGNFPPRFSGRQFPNYSSELNVNALELEDSALYLCASSPRSNQPQHFGDGTRLSIL.

In this sample, this clone turned up once. The rearrangement links TRBV6-5 to TRBJ2-7, with 7 bases identical to TRBD1. With 8 bases clipped from V and 2 bases from J, the junction kept 12 bases outside the gene matches. Germline V gives CDR1 MNHEY, CDR2 SVGAGI. The CDR3 runs 15 residues. CDR3 sequence: CASSRGGVGAYEQYF. CDR3 bases: TGTGCCAGCTCCCGAGGGGGCGTTGGAGCCTACGAGCAGTACTTC.

This clone was seen more than once but under ten times. This rearrangement joins TRBV11-2 to TRBJ1-1; 8 bases fit TRBD1. Germline V gives CDR1 SGHAT, CDR2 FQNNGV. Losses at the gene ends were 3 bases for V and 8 bases for J; bases not matched to a gene: 5. The CDR3 contains 13 residues. The CDR3 coding sequence is TGTGCCAGCAGCTTGGACAGGGAGGTAGAAGCTTTCTTT. Protein: CASSLDREVEAFF.

V usage is TRBV3-1 (or the pseudogene TRBV3-2) and J usage is TRBJ2-3; 8 nucleotides agree with TRBD2. This CDR3 contains 17 residues. V gave up 5 bases and J gave up 2 bases; unmatched junction bases: 12. Germline V gene sequence: CDR1 LGHDT, CDR2 YNNKEL (reference sequence). CDR3 region: CASSWGERELVTDTQYF. DNA for the CDR3: TGTGCCAGCAGCTGGGGGGAGCGGGAGTTGGTCACAGATACGCAGTATTTT.

The rearrangement links TRBV28 to TRBJ1-2; the match to TRBD1 covers 11 bases. Germline trimming cut 7 bases from V and 4 bases from J; bases unmatched to any gene: 14. Germline V gene sequence: CDR1 MDHEN, CDR2 SYDVKM. The CDR3 spans 17 residues. The chain's CDR3 is CASTPWGQGGVRYGYTF. CDR3 DNA: TGTGCCAGCACCCCATGGGGACAGGGGGGGGTTCGCTATGGCTACACCTTC.

DNA of the CDR3: TGTGCCAGCAGCTGGACTAGGGGTACTGAAGCTTTCTTT. It encodes CASSWTRGTEAFF. The V gene is TRBV5-4, the J gene TRBJ1-1; D perhaps matches TRBD1 (5 bases). Germline V CDR1 and CDR2: SGHNT, YYREEE (reference sequence). The CDR3 runs 13 residues. V shed 3 bases and J shed 5 bases, with 11 bases lying between them.

The rearrangement uses TRBV7-8 and TRBJ2-2; 13 bases align to TRBD2. With 4 bases clipped from V and 6 bases from J, the junction kept 11 bases outside the gene matches. The germline V gene encodes CDR1 SGHVS and CDR2 FQNEAQ. The CDR3 runs to 18 residues. This CDR3 reads CASSSLGTSGINSGELFF. CDR3 DNA sequence: TGTGCCAGCAGCTCCCTTGGGACTAGCGGGATAAACTCCGGGGAGCTGTTTTTT.

The rearrangement joins TRBV6-6 to TRBJ1-6; perhaps TRBD1 as D (5 bases). The CDR3 contains 16 residues. Per the germline V gene, CDR1 is MNHNY and CDR2 is SVGAGI (reference sequence). Trimming stripped 2 bases from V and 9 bases from J, with 17 bases between. CDR3 in amino acids: CASSYVPGPQGSPLHF. Here the CDR3 DNA reads TGTGCCAGCAGTTACGTTCCCGGGCCTCAGGGTTCACCCCTCCACTTT.

V is TRBV12-5 and J is TRBJ2-3; perhaps TRBD2 as D (5 bases). There are 17 residues in the CDR3. Germline-derived CDR1 and CDR2 are LGHNT and FRNRAP. The CDR3 protein is CATTKDALREPRDTQYF. The CDR3 bases are TGTGCCACGACCAAGGACGCACTTCGGGAACCTAGAGATACGCAGTATTTT.

The chain links TRBV28 to TRBJ1-5; 7 nucleotides align to TRBD1. After removal of 5 bases from V and 5 bases from J, the junction contained 9 bases not matched to a gene. The CDR3 is 15 residues long. Germline CDR1 reads MDHEN; CDR2 reads SYDVKM. The CDR3 nucleotides read TGTGCCAGCAGTCCTCCGGACAGGCTCCATCAGCCCCAGCATTTT. This sequence encodes CASSPPDRLHQPQHF.

This clone was counted a few times. The chain has TRBV25-1 and TRBJ1-4; D possibly corresponds to TRBD1 (6 bases). The CDR3 length is 16 residues. Trimming removed 4 bases at V and 1 base at J, with 13 bases between. Germline V gene sequence: CDR1 MGHDK, CDR2 SYGVNS. CDR3 bases: TGTGCCAGCAGTGGAGGGGGGGTCGGAACTAATGAAAAACTGTTTTTT. Translated: CASSGGGVGTNEKLFF.

The chain uses TRBV3-1 (or the pseudogene TRBV3-2) and TRBJ1-2, with D perhaps TRBD1 (6 bases). Trimming stripped 1 base from V and 4 bases from J, with 10 bases between. Per germline, CDR1 LGHDT and CDR2 YNNKEL (reference sequence). This CDR3 is built from 14 residues. The chain's CDR3 is CASSQVEGGYGYTF. The CDR3 nucleotides are TGTGCCAGCAGCCAAGTCGAAGGGGGCTATGGCTACACCTTC.

J is TRBJ2-1 and V is TRBV5-1; the D gene is possibly TRBD2 (9 bases). V lost 0 bases and J lost 6, with 22 bases in between. Germline CDR1 reads SGHRS; CDR2 reads YFSETQ. The CDR3 runs 18 residues. The CDR3 region is CASSLGQGIAGAGNEQFF. The CDR3 nucleotides read TGCGCCAGCAGCTTGGGACAGGGGATAGCGGGAGCCGGCAATGAGCAGTTCTTC.

The genes are TRBV2 and TRBJ2-7, with D tentatively TRBD1 (6 bases). The length of the CDR3 is 20 residues. Germline loops: CDR1 SNHLY, CDR2 FYNNEI. Trimming took 5 bases from V and 5 from J, leaving 34 bases between them. Here the CDR3 DNA reads TGTGCCAGCAGTCTCCCTATGGACAGCCGCCTTGGAGGCTTAAAGGACGAGCAGTACTTC. This gives the protein CASSLPMDSRLGGLKDEQYF.

CDR3 region: CASSVDGGLQFF. The CDR3 DNA reads as TGTGCCAGCAGCGTAGATGGGGGACTTCAGTTCTTC. The rearrangement uses TRBV9 and TRBJ2-1; maybe TRBD2 (6 bases). Germline V CDR1 and CDR2: SGDLS, YYNGEE. Trimming took 0 bases from V and 13 from J, leaving 11 bases between them. This CDR3 is 12 amino acids long.

The chain combines TRBV7-9 with TRBJ1-2; maybe TRBD1 (5 bases). This CDR3 has 13 amino acids. The germline V gene has CDR1 SEHNR and CDR2 FQNEAQ (reference sequence). V was clipped by 4 bases and J by 2 bases, with 8 bases between them. Here the CDR3 reads CASSSHRNYGYTF. CDR3 DNA: TGTGCCAGCAGCTCACACAGGAACTATGGCTACACCTTC.

This clone has a handful of counts. The chain couples TRBV27 to TRBJ2-2; D unresolved. CDR1 is MNHEY, CDR2 SMNVEV, per germline (reference sequence). Trimming took 4 bases from V and 6 from J, leaving 12 bases between them. This CDR3 region has 14 residues. CDR3 sequence reads: CASSSVGWAGELFF. CDR3 in DNA: TGTGCCAGCAGTTCCGTCGGGTGGGCCGGGGAGCTGTTTTTT.

The gene calls are TRBV5-6 and TRBJ2-1; D call uncertain. V was pared by 7 bases and J by 0 bases, with 14 bases between. Germline loops: CDR1 SGHDT, CDR2 YYEEEE. The CDR3 is 15 residues long. CDR3 sequence (DNA): TGTGCCAGCTCGAGGCATCCGAGCTCCTACAATGAGCAGTTCTTC. This codes for CASSRHPSSYNEQFF. Full variable domain (outside the CDR3, taken from reference TRBV5-6 and TRBJ2-1): DAGVTQSPTHLIKTRGQQVTLRCSPKSGHDTVSWYQQALGQGPQFIFQYYEEEERQRGNFPDRFSGHQFPNYSSELNVNALLLGDSALYLCASSRHPSSYNEQFFGPGTRLTVL.